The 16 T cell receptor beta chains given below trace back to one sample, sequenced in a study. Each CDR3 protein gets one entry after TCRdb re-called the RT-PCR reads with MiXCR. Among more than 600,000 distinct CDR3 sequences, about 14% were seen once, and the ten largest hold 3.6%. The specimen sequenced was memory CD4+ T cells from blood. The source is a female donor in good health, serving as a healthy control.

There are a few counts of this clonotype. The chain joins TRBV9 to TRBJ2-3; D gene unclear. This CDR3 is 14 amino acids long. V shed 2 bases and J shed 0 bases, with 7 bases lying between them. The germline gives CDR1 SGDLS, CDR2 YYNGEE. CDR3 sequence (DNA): TGTGCCAGCAGCGTCCAGACCAGCACAGATACGCAGTATTTT. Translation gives CASSVQTSTDTQYF.

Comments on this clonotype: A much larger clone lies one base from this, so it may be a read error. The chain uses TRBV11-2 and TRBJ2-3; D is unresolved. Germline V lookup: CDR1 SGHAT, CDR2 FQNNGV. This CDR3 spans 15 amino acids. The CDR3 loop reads CASILRTSFRDTQYF. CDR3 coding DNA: TGTGCCAGCATCTTAAGGACCAGTTTTCGAGATACGCAGTATTTT.

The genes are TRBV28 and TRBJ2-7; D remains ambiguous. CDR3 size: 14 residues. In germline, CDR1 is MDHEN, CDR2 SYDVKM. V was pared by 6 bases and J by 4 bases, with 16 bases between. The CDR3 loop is CASRNSGSLYEQYF. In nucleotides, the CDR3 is TGTGCCAGCAGAAACAGTGGTTCTCTTTACGAGCAGTACTTC.

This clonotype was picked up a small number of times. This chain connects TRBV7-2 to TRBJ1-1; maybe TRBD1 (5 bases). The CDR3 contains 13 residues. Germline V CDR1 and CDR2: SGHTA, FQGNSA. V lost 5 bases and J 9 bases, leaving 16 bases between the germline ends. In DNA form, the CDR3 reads TGTGCCAGCAGCGCTCGGACACCATTAAAAGCTTTCTTT. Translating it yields CASSARTPLKAFF. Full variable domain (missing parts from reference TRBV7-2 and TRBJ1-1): GAGVSQSPSNKVTEKGKDVELRCDPISGHTALYWYRQSLGQGLEFLIYFQGNSAPDKSGLPSDRFSAERTGGSVSTLTIQRTQQEDSAVYLCASSARTPLKAFFGQGTRLTVV.

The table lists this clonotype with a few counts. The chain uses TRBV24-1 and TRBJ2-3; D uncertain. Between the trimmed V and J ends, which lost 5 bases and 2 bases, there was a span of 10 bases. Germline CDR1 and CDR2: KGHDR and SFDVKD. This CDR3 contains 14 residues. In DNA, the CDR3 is TGTGCCACCAGTGCCACGGACCACACAGATACGCAGTATTTT. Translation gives CATSATDHTDTQYF.

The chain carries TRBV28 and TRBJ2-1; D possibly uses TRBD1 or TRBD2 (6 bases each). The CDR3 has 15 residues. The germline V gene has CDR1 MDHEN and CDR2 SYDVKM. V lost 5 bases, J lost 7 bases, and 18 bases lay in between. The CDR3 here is CASSLPNGGRNEQFF. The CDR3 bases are TGTGCCAGCAGTCTACCTAATGGGGGGCGGAATGAGCAGTTCTTC.

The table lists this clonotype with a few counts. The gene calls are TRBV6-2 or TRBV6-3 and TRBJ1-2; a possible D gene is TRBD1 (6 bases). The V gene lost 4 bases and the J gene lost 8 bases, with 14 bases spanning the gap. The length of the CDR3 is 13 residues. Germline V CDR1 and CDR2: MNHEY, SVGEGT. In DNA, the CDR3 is TGTGCCAGCAGTTTGGATCTCAGGGGCGGCTACACCTTC. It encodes CASSLDLRGGYTF.

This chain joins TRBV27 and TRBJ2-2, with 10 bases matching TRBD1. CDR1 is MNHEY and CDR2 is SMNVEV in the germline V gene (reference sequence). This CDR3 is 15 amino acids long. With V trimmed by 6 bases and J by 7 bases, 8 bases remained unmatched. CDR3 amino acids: CASRQGQGVGGELFF. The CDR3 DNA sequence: TGTGCCAGCAGACAAGGACAGGGGGTTGGCGGGGAGCTGTTTTTT.

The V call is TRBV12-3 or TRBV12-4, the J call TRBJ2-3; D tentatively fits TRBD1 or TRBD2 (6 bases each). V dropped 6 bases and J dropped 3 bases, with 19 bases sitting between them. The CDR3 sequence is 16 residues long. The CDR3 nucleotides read TGTGCCAGCAGCCCAATAAGAGGGGGGTGGACAGATACGCAGTATTTT. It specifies CASSPIRGGWTDTQYF.

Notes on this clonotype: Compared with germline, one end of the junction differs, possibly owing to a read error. The DNA of the CDR3 is TGCGCCAGCAGCCAAGATCCCAGCGGGCCGAACACCGGGGAGGGATATGGCTACACCTTT. Translated: CASSQDPSGPNTGEGYGYTF. This chain joins TRBV4-3 and TRBJ1-2; D not resolved. The CDR3 has 20 residues. The V gene's germline CDR1 is LGHNA and CDR2 YSLEER.

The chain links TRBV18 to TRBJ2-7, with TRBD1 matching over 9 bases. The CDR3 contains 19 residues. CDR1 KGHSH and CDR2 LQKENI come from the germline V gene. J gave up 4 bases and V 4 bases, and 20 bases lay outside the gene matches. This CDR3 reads CASSRLDRGGPGPSYEQYF. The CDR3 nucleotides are TGTGCCAGCTCACGTCTCGACAGGGGGGGACCTGGACCTTCTTACGAGCAGTACTTC.

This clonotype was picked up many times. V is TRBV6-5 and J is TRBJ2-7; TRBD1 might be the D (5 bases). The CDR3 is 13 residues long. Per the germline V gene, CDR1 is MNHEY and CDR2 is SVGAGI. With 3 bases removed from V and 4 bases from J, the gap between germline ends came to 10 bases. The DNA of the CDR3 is TGTGCCAGCAGTTATCGGCAGGGTTACGAGCAGTACTTC. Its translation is CASSYRQGYEQYF.

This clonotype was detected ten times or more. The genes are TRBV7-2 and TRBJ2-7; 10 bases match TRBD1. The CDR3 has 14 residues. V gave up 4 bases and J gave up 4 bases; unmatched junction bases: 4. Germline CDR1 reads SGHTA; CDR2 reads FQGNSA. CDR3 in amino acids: CASSSGTGVYEQYF. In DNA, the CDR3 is TGTGCCAGCAGCTCCGGGACAGGGGTATACGAGCAGTACTTC.

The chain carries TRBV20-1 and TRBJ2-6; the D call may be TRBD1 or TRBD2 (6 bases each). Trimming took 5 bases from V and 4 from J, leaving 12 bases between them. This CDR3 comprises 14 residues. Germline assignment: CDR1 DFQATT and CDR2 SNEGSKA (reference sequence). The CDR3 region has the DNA TGCAGTGCTGGGAGGACAGCCGGGGCCAACGTCCTGACTTTC. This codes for CSAGRTAGANVLTF.

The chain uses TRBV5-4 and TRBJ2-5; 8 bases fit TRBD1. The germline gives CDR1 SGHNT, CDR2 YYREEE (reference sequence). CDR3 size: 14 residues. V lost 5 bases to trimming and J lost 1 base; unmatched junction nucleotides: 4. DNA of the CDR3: TGTGCCAGCAGACCAGACAGGGGCCAAGAGACCCAGTACTTC. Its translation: CASRPDRGQETQYF.

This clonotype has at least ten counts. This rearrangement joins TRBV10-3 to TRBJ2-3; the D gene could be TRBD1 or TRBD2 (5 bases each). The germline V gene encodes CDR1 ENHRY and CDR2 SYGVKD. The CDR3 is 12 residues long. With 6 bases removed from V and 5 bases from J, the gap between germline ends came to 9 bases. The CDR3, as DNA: TGTGCCATCAGCGCTGGGGGAGATACGCAGTATTTT. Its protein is CAISAGGDTQYF.